The present T cell receptor (beta chain) was sequenced within a study of OX40 agonist ivuxolimab in advanced cancers. Repertoires were generated with immunoSEQ multiplex PCR, while TCRdb's copy carries only in-frame clones and drops some. Of around 43,000 clones listed, around 90% were seen once; the top ten hold roughly a sixth. CDR1 and CDR2 from the germline V gene are MNHEY and SMNVEV (reference sequence). The CDR3 loop spans 17 amino acids. Trimming shortened V by 5 bases and J by 3 bases, and 19 bases separated the two germline ends. This clonotype originated in an adult with an advanced solid tumor such as melanoma, head and neck, liver or kidney cancer. The starting material was CD4+ or CD8+ T cells sorted from blood, obtained in a trial of the OX40 agonist ivuxolimab. This chain links TRBV27 with TRBJ2-2; no clear D gene. The CDR3 region is CASSRTLMGWDTGELFF. The CDR3 bases are TGTGCCAGCAGTCGCACCCTGATGGGGTGGGACACCGGGGAGCTGTTTTTT.